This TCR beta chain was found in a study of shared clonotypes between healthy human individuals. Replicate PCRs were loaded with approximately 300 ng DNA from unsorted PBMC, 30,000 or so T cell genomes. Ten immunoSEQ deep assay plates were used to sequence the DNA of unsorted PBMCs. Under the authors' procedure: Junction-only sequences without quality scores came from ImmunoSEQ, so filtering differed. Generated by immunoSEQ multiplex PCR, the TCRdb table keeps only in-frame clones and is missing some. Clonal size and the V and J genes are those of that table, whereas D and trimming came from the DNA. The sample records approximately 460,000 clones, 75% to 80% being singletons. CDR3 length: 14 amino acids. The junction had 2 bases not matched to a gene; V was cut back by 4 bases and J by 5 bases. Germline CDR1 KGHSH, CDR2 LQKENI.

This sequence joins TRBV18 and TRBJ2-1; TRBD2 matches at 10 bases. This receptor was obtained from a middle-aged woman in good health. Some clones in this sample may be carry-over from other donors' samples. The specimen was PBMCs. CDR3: CASSRTSGNNEQFF. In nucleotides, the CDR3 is TGTGCCAGCTCACGGACTAGCGGAAACAATGAGCAGTTCTTC.